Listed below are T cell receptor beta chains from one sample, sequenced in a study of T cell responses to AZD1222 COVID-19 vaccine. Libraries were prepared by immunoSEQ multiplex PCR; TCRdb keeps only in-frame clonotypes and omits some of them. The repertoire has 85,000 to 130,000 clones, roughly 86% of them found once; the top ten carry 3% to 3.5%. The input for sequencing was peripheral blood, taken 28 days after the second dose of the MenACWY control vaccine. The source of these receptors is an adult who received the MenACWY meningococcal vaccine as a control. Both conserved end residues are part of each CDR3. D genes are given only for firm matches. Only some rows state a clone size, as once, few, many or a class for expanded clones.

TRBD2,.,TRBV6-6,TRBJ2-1,TGTGCCAGCAGTTATGCGGGGGGCTACAATGAGCAGTTCTTC,CASSYAGGYNEQFF
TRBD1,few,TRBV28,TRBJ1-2,TGTGCCACCGGGTCAGTTGGGACAGCTATCTATGGCTACACCTTC,CATGSVGTAIYGYTF
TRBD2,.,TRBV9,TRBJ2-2,TGTGCCAGCAGCCCCCAGGTCGGGACTATGAACACCGGGGAGCTGTTTTTT,CASSPQVGTMNTGELFF
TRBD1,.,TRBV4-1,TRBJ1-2,TGCGCCAGCAGCCATGCGACAGGGAGAAACTATGGCTACACCTTC,CASSHATGRNYGYTF
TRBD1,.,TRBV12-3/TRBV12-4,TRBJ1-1,TGTGCCAGCAGTTATCAGGGGGCCCCTGAAGCTTTCTTT,CASSYQGAPEAFF
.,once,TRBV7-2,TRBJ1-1,TGTGCCAGCAGCTTAGTGGACAGATTAATGAACACTGAAGCTTTCTTT,CASSLVDRLMNTEAFF
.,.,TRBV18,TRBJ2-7,TGTGCCAGCTCACCAGTAAATGGAGAGCAGTACTTC,CASSPVNGEQYF
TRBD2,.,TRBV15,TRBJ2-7,TGTGCCACCAGCAGAACGACTAGCGGAAATTCTGGCGAGCAGTACTTC,CATSRTTSGNSGEQYF
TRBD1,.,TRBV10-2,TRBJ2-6,TGCGCCAGCAGTGATCCTCGGACAGGGGGAACCAACGTCCTGACTTTC,CASSDPRTGGTNVLTF
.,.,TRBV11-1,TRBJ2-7,TGTGCCAGCAGCTTTTTACAGGTCGGGTTCTACGAGCAGTACTTC,CASSFLQVGFYEQYF
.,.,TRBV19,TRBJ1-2,TGTGCCAGTAGTATAGGAAGGGCTCCTACCTATGGCTACACCTTC,CASSIGRAPTYGYTF
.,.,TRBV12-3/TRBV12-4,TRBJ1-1,TGTGCCAGCAGCCCCGATAACACTGAAGCTTTCTTT,CASSPDNTEAFF
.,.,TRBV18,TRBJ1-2,TGTGCCAGCTCACCATCGCAGGGGCAGCGTGGCTACACCTTC,CASSPSQGQRGYTF
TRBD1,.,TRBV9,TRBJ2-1,TGTGCCAGCAGCGGTGATGGACAGGGGTCCCGAAACGGTGAGCAGTTCTTC,CASSGDGQGSRNGEQFF
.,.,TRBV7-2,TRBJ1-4,TGTGCCAGCAGCTTAAGCCGAGCGGGTGAAAAACTGTTTTTT,CASSLSRAGEKLFF
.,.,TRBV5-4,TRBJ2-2,TGTGCCAGCAGCCCGCCCCGGGGACCGAACACCGGGGAGCTGTTTTTT,CASSPPRGPNTGELFF
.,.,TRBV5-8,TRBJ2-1,TGTGCCAGCAGCTTAGGCGGGCGGACCTACAATGAGCAGTTCTTC,CASSLGGRTYNEQFF
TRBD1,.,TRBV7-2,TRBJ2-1,TGTGCCAGCAGTCCGGACAGGGGGGGTCGGCAGTTCTTC,CASSPDRGGRQFF
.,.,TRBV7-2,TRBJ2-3,TGTGCCAGCAGCTTAAGACTCCGAGAGGCGCAGTATTTT,CASSLRLREAQYF
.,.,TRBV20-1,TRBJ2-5,TGCAGTGCTAGTTCCGGGGTGTGGGGCTCCACTTCTGAGACCCAGTACTTC,CSASSGVWGSTSETQYF
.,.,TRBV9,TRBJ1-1,TGTGCCAGCAGCGTCAGTGTGGACACTGAAGCTTTCTTT,CASSVSVDTEAFF
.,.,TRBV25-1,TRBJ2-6,TGTGCCAGCAGTGTCCAGATAGGGGGTACTGGGGCCAACGTCCTGACTTTC,CASSVQIGGTGANVLTF